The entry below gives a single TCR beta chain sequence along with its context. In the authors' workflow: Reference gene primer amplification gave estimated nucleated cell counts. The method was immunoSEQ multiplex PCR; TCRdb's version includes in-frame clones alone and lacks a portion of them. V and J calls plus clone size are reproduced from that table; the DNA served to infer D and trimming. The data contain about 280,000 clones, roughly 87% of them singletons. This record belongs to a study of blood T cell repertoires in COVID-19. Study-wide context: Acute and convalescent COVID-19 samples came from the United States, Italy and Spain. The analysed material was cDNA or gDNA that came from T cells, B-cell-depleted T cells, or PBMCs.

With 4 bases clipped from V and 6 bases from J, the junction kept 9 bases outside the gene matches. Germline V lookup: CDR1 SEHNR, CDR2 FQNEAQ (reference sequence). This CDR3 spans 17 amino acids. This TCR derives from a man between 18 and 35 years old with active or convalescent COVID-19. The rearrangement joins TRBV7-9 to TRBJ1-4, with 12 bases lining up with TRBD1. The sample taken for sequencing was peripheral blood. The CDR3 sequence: CASSSAGQGAGDEKLFF. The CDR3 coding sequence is TGTGCCAGCAGCTCCGCGGGACAGGGGGCTGGGGATGAAAAACTGTTTTTT.